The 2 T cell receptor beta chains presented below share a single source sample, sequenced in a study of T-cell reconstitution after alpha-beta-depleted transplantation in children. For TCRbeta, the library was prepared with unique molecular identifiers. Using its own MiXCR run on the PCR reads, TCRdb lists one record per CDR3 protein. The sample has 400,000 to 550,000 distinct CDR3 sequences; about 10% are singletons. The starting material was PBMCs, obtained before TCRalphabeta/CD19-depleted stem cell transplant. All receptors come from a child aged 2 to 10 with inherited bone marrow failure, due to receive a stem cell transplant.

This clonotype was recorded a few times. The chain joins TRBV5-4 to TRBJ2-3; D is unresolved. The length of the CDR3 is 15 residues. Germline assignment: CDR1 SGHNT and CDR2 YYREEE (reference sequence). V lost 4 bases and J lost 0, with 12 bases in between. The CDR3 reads CASSLERASTDTQYF. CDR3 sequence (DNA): TGTGCCAGCAGCCTAGAGCGAGCTAGCACAGATACGCAGTATTTT. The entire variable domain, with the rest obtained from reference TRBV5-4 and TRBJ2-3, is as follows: ETGVTQSPTHLIKTRGQQVTLRCSSQSGHNTVSWYQQALGQGPQFIFQYYREEENGRGNFPPRFSGLQFPNYSSELNVNALELDDSALYLCASSLERASTDTQYFGPGTRLTVL.

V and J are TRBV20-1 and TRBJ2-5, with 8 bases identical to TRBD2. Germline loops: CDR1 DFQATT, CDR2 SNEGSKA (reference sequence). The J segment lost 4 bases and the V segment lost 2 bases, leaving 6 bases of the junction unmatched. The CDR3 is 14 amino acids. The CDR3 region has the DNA TGCAGTGCTAGAAAGGGACTAGACGGAGAGACCCAGTACTTC. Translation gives CSARKGLDGETQYF.